This TCR beta chain stems from a study of identical twins. Turning to this clonotype: Antigen: not known.

A universal primer binding site was introduced by template switching. The final cDNA contained unique molecular identifiers. One entry per CDR3 protein, called by TCRdb with MiXCR from the 5' RACE reads. The repertoire includes 1.5 million to 2 million distinct CDR3 sequences, around 33% of them detected once, and approximately 0.29% sits in the top ten. Study-wide results and limits: There is a chance that invariant MAIT and iNKT cells partially muddied zero-insertion analyses. The study found excess low generation probability among twin-shared out-of-frame alpha sequences. With monozygotic twins, out-of-frame TCR alpha sharing exceeded what models estimated.

The ends lost 5 bases at V and 5 bases at J; junction bases unmatched: 6. CDR1 and CDR2 from the germline V gene are SGHAT and FQNNGV. The CDR3 covers 14 residues. This clonotype originated in a newborn girl in good health. The sample taken for sequencing was cord blood. This chain links TRBV11-2 with TRBJ2-7; TRBD1 matches at 10 bases. The CDR3 DNA follows: TGTGCCAGCAGCACTAGGGACAGGGGCAACGAGCAGTACTTC. Protein: CASSTRDRGNEQYF.